This T cell receptor (beta chain) was sequenced during a study of T cell responses to AZD1222 COVID-19 vaccine. Study results and limitations: All repertoire sampling was performed exclusively after the peak T cell response.

This clone was seen once. Its antigen remains unidentified. The table came from immunoSEQ multiplex PCR; TCRdb's copy has only in-frame clones and leaves some out. The table has over 75,000 clones, 75% to 90% seen once. This clonotype was obtained from an adult who received the AZD1222 COVID-19 vaccine. The sequences come from peripheral blood, collected 28 days after the second AZD1222 dose.

The CDR3 protein is CASSPGATSVGAVTEAFF. The CDR3 DNA follows: TGCGCCAGCAGCCCTGGGGCCACGTCTGTCGGTGCGGTAACTGAAGCTTTCTTT. The J gene is TRBJ1-1, the V gene TRBV5-1, with D possibly TRBD1 on 5 matching bases. Germline loops: CDR1 SGHRS, CDR2 YFSETQ. The CDR3 consists of 18 residues. The V end was cut by 4 bases, the J end by 5 bases, with 27 bases between. Complete variable domain (other parts from reference TRBV5-1 and TRBJ1-1): KAGVTQTPRYLIKTRGQQVTLSCSPISGHRSVSWYQQTPGQGLQFLFEYFSETQRNKGNFPGRFSGRQFSNSRSEMNVSTLELGDSALYLCASSPGATSVGAVTEAFFGQGTRLTVV.